The next 30 T cell receptor beta chains were all read from a single sample in a study of tumor and adjacent non-tumor tissue in lung cancer. The library came from three nested PCR rounds adapted from ARM-PCR protocols. TCRdb itself ran the multiplex PCR reads through MiXCR, one entry per CDR3 protein. Of fewer than 45,000 distinct CDR3 sequences in the sample, around 67% were seen once. The template was RNA from unsorted bulk tissue. Distant lung tissue was collected more than 3 cm away from the tumor edge. Sequencing was performed on distant non-tumor lung tissue. These receptors came from a woman in her thirties or forties with non-small cell lung cancer.

The chain carries TRBV6-6 and TRBJ1-5, with D unclear. Trimming removed 7 bases at V and 4 bases at J, with 11 bases between. The CDR3 runs 13 residues. Germline V gene sequence: CDR1 MNHNY, CDR2 SVGAGI (reference sequence). CDR3 residues: CASNADPNQPQHF. The CDR3 DNA is TGTGCCAGCAACGCGGACCCAAATCAGCCCCAGCATTTT.

This chain connects TRBV28 to TRBJ2-7; D is unclear. Germline-derived CDR1 and CDR2 are MDHEN and SYDVKM. The CDR3 is made up of 14 amino acids. V lost 2 bases and J 2 bases, leaving 10 bases between the germline ends. The CDR3 DNA reads TGTGCCAGCAGTTTAGAAGCAACAGCCTACGAGCAGTACTTC. Its translation: CASSLEATAYEQYF.

At least ten counts were recorded for this clonotype. The chain links TRBV10-1 to TRBJ2-7; D is perhaps TRBD1 (5 bases). Germline V gene sequence: CDR1 WNHNN, CDR2 SYGVQD (reference sequence). The CDR3 extends over 14 amino acids. With 10 bases removed from V and 3 bases from J, the gap between germline ends came to 19 bases. The CDR3 protein is CAIPPTRARYEQYF. The CDR3 DNA follows: TGCGCCATCCCCCCGACCAGGGCGCGCTACGAGCAGTACTTC.

V usage is TRBV10-3 and J usage is TRBJ1-2; the match to TRBD1 covers 9 bases. CDR3 length: 13 amino acids. Germline V gene data show CDR1 as ENHRY and CDR2 as SYGVKD. J lost 9 bases, V lost 6 bases, and 8 bases had no gene match. CDR3 sequence reads: CAIRGDRGNRYTF. CDR3 sequence (DNA): TGTGCCATCAGAGGAGACAGGGGGAATCGCTACACCTTC.

This clonotype was seen many times. The chain combines TRBV30 with TRBJ2-1, with D unclear. This CDR3 region has 14 residues. V was shortened by 5 bases and J by 4 bases, with 15 bases between the two germline ends. Germline CDR1 is GTSNPN and CDR2 is SVGIG (reference sequence). The CDR3, as DNA: TGTGCCTGGGGGAATCTAGTGGGATACAATGAGCAGTTCTTC. It yields the protein CAWGNLVGYNEQFF.

The gene calls are TRBV5-4 and TRBJ1-2; D is unresolved. Trimming cost V 6 bases and J 14 bases, with 26 bases left between them. Germline V gives CDR1 SGHNT, CDR2 YYREEE (reference sequence). CDR3 length: 14 residues. The CDR3 protein is CASTFRDRPRGETF. The CDR3 coding sequence is TGTGCCAGCACCTTTCGTGATAGGCCACGCGGAGAGACCTTC.

With regard to this clonotype: This may be a read error: a much more frequent sequence differs by one nucleotide. For the CDR3, the DNA is TGTGCCAGCAGTTACAGGGATAGGTTCGACGAGCAGTACTTC. This translates into CASSYRDRFDEQYF. The chain is built from TRBV6-5 and TRBJ2-7; no clear D gene. Germline assignment: CDR1 MNHEY and CDR2 SVGAGI. The CDR3 length is 14 residues. Trimming stripped 2 bases from V and 5 bases from J, with 13 bases between.

A note on this clonotype: The junction does not match germline at one end; this may be a read error. This chain links TRBV20-1 with TRBJ2-7; either TRBD1 or TRBD2 may supply D (6 bases each). This CDR3 is 13 amino acids long. Looked up from germline, CDR1 is DFQATT and CDR2 is SNEGSKA (reference sequence). CDR3 sequence: CNAIGGGSYEQYF. DNA for the CDR3: TGCAATGCTATTGGAGGGGGGTCCTACGAGCAGTACTTC.

This clonotype was detected many times. The V gene is TRBV5-4, the J gene TRBJ2-5; D possibly matches TRBD1 or TRBD2 (6 bases each). From germline, CDR1 is SGHNT and CDR2 YYREEE (reference sequence). V dropped 1 base and J dropped 6 bases, with 13 bases sitting between them. The CDR3 extends over 14 amino acids. CDR3 region: CASSLWGARQTQYF. CDR3 DNA sequence: TGTGCCAGCAGCTTGTGGGGGGCAAGGCAGACCCAGTACTTC. Combining the CDR3 with reference TRBV5-4 and TRBJ2-5 gives the whole variable domain ETGVTQSPTHLIKTRGQQVTLRCSSQSGHNTVSWYQQALGQGPQFIFQYYREEENGRGNFPPRFSGLQFPNYSSELNVNALELDDSALYLCASSLWGARQTQYFGPGTRLLVL.

As to this clonotype: In this CDR3 the conserved last residue, phenylalanine or tryptophan, is missing, so a read error is likely. The V call is TRBV4-1, the J call TRBJ2-1; 16 bases align to TRBD2. The CDR3 contains 20 residues. Germline V lookup: CDR1 MGHRA, CDR2 YSYEKL. Trimming cost V 3 bases and J 3 bases; bases outside gene matches: 11. The CDR3 region is CASSQKPGLAGGNVYNEQFL. CDR3 bases: TGCGCCAGCAGCCAGAAGCCGGGACTAGCGGGAGGGAACGTCTACAATGAGCAGTTCCTC.

V is TRBV28 and J is TRBJ2-1, with D possibly called TRBD1 or TRBD2 (5 bases each). Germline CDR1 and CDR2: MDHEN and SYDVKM. There are 12 residues in the CDR3. Trimming took 6 bases from V and 7 from J, leaving 10 bases between them. CDR3 in DNA: TGTGCCAGCAGATGGGGGTGGAATGAGCAGTTCTTC. Protein product: CASRWGWNEQFF.

The rearrangement joins TRBV7-9 to TRBJ2-2, with a possible D match to TRBD2 (6 bases). The V and J ends lost 4 bases and 2 bases respectively, with 14 bases between them. In germline, CDR1 is SEHNR, CDR2 FQNEAQ (reference sequence). The CDR3 length is 16 residues. The DNA for the CDR3 is TGTGCCAGCAGCTCCCGGGACTCTCGAAACACCGGGGAGCTGTTTTTT. Amino acid sequence: CASSSRDSRNTGELFF. Complete variable domain (other parts from reference TRBV7-9 and TRBJ2-2): DTGVSQNPRHKITKRGQNVTFRCDPISEHNRLYWYRQTLGQGPEFLTYFQNEAQLEKSRLLSDRFSAERPKGSFSTLEIQRTEQGDSAMYLCASSSRDSRNTGELFFGEGSRLTVL.

This clonotype was picked up a small number of times. A single base separates this from a much larger clone, so it may be a read error. V is TRBV6-1 and J is TRBJ1-3, with D maybe TRBD1 (5 bases). The ends were cut back, 11 bases at V and 0 bases at J, with 17 bases in the middle. Germline-derived CDR1 and CDR2 are MNHNS and SASEGT. The CDR3 runs 15 residues. CDR3 DNA: TGTGCCGGGGGTCGTAACAGTTCCTCTGGAAACACCATATATTTT. Translating gives CAGGRNSSSGNTIYF.

The chain carries TRBV6-6 and TRBJ1-2; maybe TRBD1 (6 bases). This CDR3 is built from 16 residues. Germline V gene lookup returns CDR1 MNHNY and CDR2 SVGAGI (reference sequence). The chain's CDR3 is CVNSYSAQGKKNGYTF. DNA for the CDR3: TGTGTCAACAGTTACTCCGCCCAGGGGAAGAAGAATGGCTACACCTTC.

Only a few counts were recorded for this clonotype. A read error may explain this, as a much larger clone is one base away. The chain carries TRBV5-4 and TRBJ2-1; D remains ambiguous. Per the germline V gene, CDR1 is SGHNT and CDR2 is YYREEE (reference sequence). The length of the CDR3 is 12 residues. V lost 4 bases to trimming and J lost 6 bases, with 8 bases between them. The CDR3 bases are TGTGCCAGCAGCCGTCCGAGCAATGAGCAGTTCTTC. It translates to CASSRPSNEQFF.

Worth noting for this clonotype: Mismatch with germline at one junction end may stem from a read error. V gene TRBV28 combines with J gene TRBJ2-7; D gene ambiguous. CDR1 is MDHEN, CDR2 SYDVKM, per germline. CDR3 size: 14 residues. The CDR3, as DNA: TGTGCCAGCAGCTTATCGTCAGGCATCTACGAGCAGTACTTC. Residues: CASSLSSGIYEQYF.

A word on this clonotype: Sequence at one end of the junction differs from germline and may be a read error. The rearrangement uses TRBV29-1 and TRBJ2-1; possible D gene TRBD2, 5 bases. The CDR3 covers 16 residues. Germline CDR1 and CDR2: SQVTM and ANQGSEA. The CDR3 DNA reads as TGCAGCGTTGCTGGGCCGGGATGGCCGTACAGCAATGGGCAGTTCTTC. Translation: CSVAGPGWPYSNGQFF.

Of note for this clonotype: One end of the junction varies from germline; a read error may be responsible. The CDR3 region is CATCASGIVDTQYF. CDR3 sequence (DNA): TGTGCCACCTGTGCGTCAGGAATCGTAGATACGCAGTATTTC. This sequence joins TRBV24-1 and TRBJ2-3; D is unclear. CDR3 size: 14 residues. Germline CDR1 KGHDR, CDR2 SFDVKD.

About this clonotype: This CDR3 is missing its conserved last phenylalanine or tryptophan, likely due to a read error. The chain recombines TRBV11-2 with TRBJ2-1; no clear D. The CDR3 length is 13 residues. Per germline, CDR1 SGHAT and CDR2 FQNNGV. Trimming pared 4 bases from V and 9 bases from J, leaving 13 bases between. The CDR3 protein is CASSSFGAGEQFL. The CDR3 nucleotides are TGTGCCAGCAGCTCGTTTGGCGCCGGTGAGCAGTTCTTA.

In this sample, this clonotype turned up many times. The chain has TRBV11-3 and TRBJ2-1; maybe TRBD2 (5 bases). In germline, CDR1 is SGHNT, CDR2 YENEEA. The V end was cut by 0 bases, the J end by 9 bases, with 12 bases between. This CDR3 is 14 amino acids long. CDR3 protein: CASSLDGIYGEQFF. CDR3 nucleotides: TGTGCCAGCAGCTTAGACGGGATTTACGGTGAGCAGTTCTTC.

This chain uses TRBV6-1 with TRBJ2-2, with D tentatively TRBD1 or TRBD2 (6 bases each). CDR3 length: 15 residues. The V gene lost 11 bases and the J gene lost 4 bases, with 20 bases spanning the gap. Germline CDR1 MNHNS, CDR2 SASEGT. CDR3 in amino acids: CAGGEEKGGTGELFF. CDR3 DNA sequence: TGTGCCGGCGGTGAAGAGAAGGGGGGCACCGGGGAGCTGTTTTTT.

This clonotype was counted a few times. Possible read error: a much larger clone is one base away. The conserved phenylalanine or tryptophan normally closing the CDR3 is absent here, so this likely arose from a read error. The rearrangement joins TRBV20-1 to TRBJ1-2, with unresolved D. The CDR3 is made up of 14 amino acids. Per germline, CDR1 DFQATT and CDR2 SNEGSKA (reference sequence). The ends were cut back, 3 bases at V and 8 bases at J, with 19 bases in the middle. CDR3 sequence reads: CSASRGSSGFGYTL. The CDR3 DNA follows: TGCAGTGCTAGCCGAGGCAGCTCTGGTTTCGGCTACACCTTA.

Turning to this clonotype: The conserved phenylalanine or tryptophan normally closing the CDR3 is absent here, so this likely arose from a read error. The V and J genes are TRBV5-1 and TRBJ1-1; perhaps TRBD1 as D (5 bases). From germline, CDR1 is SGHRS and CDR2 YFSETQ. The CDR3 has 16 residues. CDR3 sequence (DNA): TGCACCAGCACACCGGGGCGGGGGGGGTCGGGTACTGAAGCTTTCATT. Translating gives CTSTPGRGGSGTEAFI.

Note on this clonotype: One junction end does not reproduce the germline sequence, and a read error may be involved. The CDR3 protein is CGVEDGTSPHKQYF. CDR3 nucleotides: TGCGGCGTTGAGGATGGGACTAGCCCCCACAAGCAGTACTTC. The chain is built from TRBV29-1 and TRBJ2-7, with TRBD2 matching over 9 bases. In germline, CDR1 is SQVTM, CDR2 ANQGSEA. The CDR3 covers 14 residues.

Comments on this clonotype: The CDR3 does not close with the conserved phenylalanine or tryptophan, likely indicating a read error. The DNA is omitted, as the CDR3 cannot be located on it reliably, and the CDR3 follows TCRdb's listing. This chain uses TRBV11-3 with TRBJ2-7; TRBD1 is taken as the D call from the table, unchecked against the DNA. In germline, CDR1 is SGHNT, CDR2 YENEEA. The CDR3 spans 15 residues, counting both ends. CDR3 region: CTSSQQGPGGYERYL.

In this sample, this clonotype turned up many times. The chain recombines TRBV29-1 with TRBJ1-1; 11 bases align to TRBD1. Germline CDR1 and CDR2: SQVTM and ANQGSEA. The V gene end was trimmed by 5 bases and the J gene end by 4 bases; junction bases not matched to a gene: 6. This CDR3 is built from 14 residues. CDR3 protein: CSVSPGTGGTEAFF. CDR3 nucleotide sequence: TGCAGCGTTAGCCCCGGGACAGGGGGCACTGAAGCTTTCTTT.

As regards this clonotype: At one end, the junction sequence differs from germline, possibly due to a read error. The chain is built from TRBV5-5 and TRBJ1-6; D call uncertain. The CDR3 spans 14 residues. CDR1 and CDR2 from the germline V gene are SGHKS and YYEKEE (reference sequence). The CDR3 DNA is TGTGCCAGCAGCTTTTCAGGTGAGAATTCACCCCTCCTCTTT. Translated, it gives CASSFSGENSPLLF. The whole variable domain, remainder taken from reference TRBV5-5 and TRBJ1-6, is DAGVTQSPTHLIKTRGQQVTLRCSPISGHKSVSWYQQVLGQGPQFIFQYYEKEERGRGNFPDRFSARQFPNYSSELNVNALLLGDSALYLCASSFSGENSPLLFGNGTRLTVT.

This clonotype was found many times. The J gene is TRBJ2-1, the V gene TRBV14, with 7 bases lining up with TRBD2. The length of the CDR3 is 21 residues. In germline, CDR1 is SGHDN, CDR2 FVKESK. V shed 1 base and J 0 bases; nucleotides not matched to a gene: 18. CDR3 bases: TGTGCCAGCAGCCAAGGCCCCCGCCCGGGACTATCGAAAAGCTCCTACAATGAGCAGTTCTTC. It is translated as CASSQGPRPGLSKSSYNEQFF.

A remark on this clonotype: This sequence may be a read error, since a much larger clone differs from it by one base. The chain is built from TRBV4-2 and TRBJ1-2; possibly TRBD1 for D (5 bases). The V end was cut by 3 bases, the J end by 6 bases, with 11 bases between. The germline V gene has CDR1 LGHNA and CDR2 YNFKEQ. This CDR3 has 13 amino acids. Here the CDR3 DNA reads TGTGCCAGCAGCCAGGGGCAGCTCCATGGCTACACCTTC. Its translation: CASSQGQLHGYTF.

A note on this clonotype: A much more abundant neighbour one base away suggests this may be a read error. The V call is TRBV28, the J call TRBJ1-2; no definite D call. Germline V gene data show CDR1 as MDHEN and CDR2 as SYDVKM. The CDR3 contains 14 residues. The CDR3 is CASTLPSFGYGYTF. In DNA form, the CDR3 reads TGTGCCAGCACTTTACCCAGCTTCGGCTATGGCTACACCTTC.